The 3 T cell receptor beta chains below were found in one sample sequenced in a study of T-cell memory formation after mild COVID-19. TCRdb redid the calling of the 5' RACE reads with MiXCR, one entry per CDR3 protein. The sample has around 530,000 distinct CDR3 sequences, roughly 21% seen once. The source material was PBMCs or a T cell subset sorted from them (not recorded which). These receptors all stem from an adult woman who had mild COVID-19 (a few samples of this study predate the infection). Cell type and time point are not known.

V gene TRBV7-3 combines with J gene TRBJ1-6; tentatively, D is TRBD1 (5 bases). The CDR3 contains 13 residues. CDR1 is SGHTA and CDR2 is FQGTGA in the germline V gene. Trimming left V 1 base short and J 10 bases short, with 8 bases between. The CDR3 sequence: CASSLRGDSPLHF. The DNA for the CDR3 is TGTGCCAGCAGCTTAAGGGGGGACTCACCCCTCCACTTT.

The rearrangement joins TRBV20-1 to TRBJ2-7; D possibly uses TRBD1 or TRBD2 (6 bases each). V was clipped by 0 bases and J by 6 bases, with 21 bases between them. The CDR3 loop spans 16 amino acids. The germline CDR1 and CDR2 sequences are DFQATT and SNEGSKA (reference sequence). CDR3 protein: CSARDLTGTSIFEQYF. The DNA of the CDR3 is TGCAGTGCTAGAGACCTCACAGGGACTTCTATTTTCGAGCAGTACTTC.

This clonotype appeared a few times. The rearrangement joins TRBV24-1 to TRBJ1-2; TRBD1 might be the D (6 bases). This CDR3 has 14 residues. Trimming took off 7 bases at V and 7 bases at J, with 18 bases between the two ends. CDR1 is KGHDR and CDR2 is SFDVKD in the germline V gene. DNA of the CDR3: TGTGCCACCAGCCCGGCAGGGGTAGAGGCTGGCTACACCTTC. Amino acid sequence: CATSPAGVEAGYTF.